The 8 T cell receptor beta chains below were found in one sample sequenced in a study of T cells after posttransplantation cyclophosphamide (dated by TCRdb to 2016 to 2017). Receptor amplification or capture employed the immunoSEQ multiplex PCR assay. TCRdb stores this immuneACCESS table with in-frame sequences only. Part of the clones is absent; in the studies checked, under half of the shortfall reflects unresolved V genes, and no reason is known for the rest. This sample gives 9,500 to 15,000 clones in total; approximately 2% of them show up just once. Of the sample, about 16% is held by the ten largest clones. What this sample's treatment or condition label stands for: high-dose cyclophosphamide on days +3 and +4 as single-agent GVHD prophylaxis. For conditioning, the PTCy patients got busulfan and fludarabine, then a related or unrelated marrow graft, followed by cyclophosphamide on days +3 and +4.

The input for sequencing was PBMCs, taken after allogeneic stem cell transplant with posttransplant cyclophosphamide. These receptors all come from a male patient between 25 and 40 years old who received an allogeneic stem cell transplant from a related donor, was CMV-positive, and had no GVHD. Post transplant, some T cells may arise from the graft donor.

This sequence joins TRBV7-8 and TRBJ2-7; a possible D gene is TRBD1 (6 bases). Trimming shortened V by 5 bases and J by 2 bases, and 13 bases separated the two germline ends. There are 14 residues in the CDR3. Germline assignment: CDR1 SGHVS and CDR2 FQNEAQ. DNA of the CDR3: TGTGCCAGCAGCATTGAGACAGGCGCCTACGAGCAGTACTTC. It encodes CASSIETGAYEQYF.

J is TRBJ2-3 and V is TRBV29-1, with TRBD2 matching over 8 bases. Germline CDR1 SQVTM, CDR2 ANQGSEA. This CDR3 has 13 residues. Trimming took 8 bases from V and 0 from J; bases not matched to a gene: 4. DNA for the CDR3: TGCAGCCTCTCTAGCGGGAGCACAGATACGCAGTATTTT. It translates to CSLSSGSTDTQYF.

V and J are TRBV6-4 and TRBJ2-3, with TRBD2 as a possible D gene (5 bases). Trimming shortened V by 2 bases and J by 3 bases, and 9 bases separated the two germline ends. CDR1 is MRHNA and CDR2 is SNTAGT in the germline V gene. This CDR3 comprises 14 residues. The DNA for the CDR3 is TGTGCCAGCAGTGACGAGGGCAGGACAGATACGCAGTATTTT. It is translated as CASSDEGRTDTQYF.

This clone was observed a handful of times. J is TRBJ1-5 and V is TRBV15; 8 bases match TRBD1. The CDR3 totals 15 residues. V shed 3 bases, J shed 4 bases, and the junction held 5 bases outside the gene matches. Germline CDR1 is LNHNV and CDR2 is YYDKDF (reference sequence). CDR3 in DNA: TGTGCCACCAGCAGGTTTGGACAGGGAAATCAGCCCCAGCATTTT. Translated, it gives CATSRFGQGNQPQHF.

The V and J genes are TRBV19 and TRBJ2-7; 8 bases are a match to TRBD2. Trimming removed 3 bases from V and 3 bases from J; junction bases left unmatched: 4. The length of the CDR3 is 14 residues. Germline-derived CDR1 and CDR2 are LNHDA and SQIVND (reference sequence). CDR3 amino acids: CASSISGELYEQYF. As DNA, the CDR3 is TGTGCCAGTAGTATTAGCGGGGAACTCTACGAGCAGTACTTC.

The sample holds a few counts of this clone. The rearrangement links TRBV2 to TRBJ1-2; a weak D match, TRBD1 (5 bases). Germline CDR1 reads SNHLY; CDR2 reads FYNNEI. Trimming removed 7 bases at V and 6 bases at J, with 12 bases between. The CDR3 is made up of 12 amino acids. CDR3 DNA sequence: TGTGCCAGCACTTGGACACCTAATGGCTACACCTTC. This encodes CASTWTPNGYTF. Variable domain in full (rest from reference TRBV2 and TRBJ1-2): EPEVTQTPSHQVTQMGQEVILRCVPISNHLYFYWYRQILGQKVEFLVSFYNNEISEKSEIFDDQFSVERPDGSNFTLKIRSTKLEDSAMYFCASTWTPNGYTFGSGTRLTVV.

This clone has a handful of counts. The rearrangement uses TRBV11-2 and TRBJ2-5, with D tentatively TRBD2 (5 bases). Germline CDR1 reads SGHAT; CDR2 reads FQNNGV. The CDR3 totals 17 residues. V lost 1 base and J lost 5, with 20 bases in between. DNA for the CDR3: TGTGCCAGCAGCTTAGGTTCATCCAGGAGGCTTGGGGAGACCCAGTACTTC. Residues: CASSLGSSRRLGETQYF.

J is TRBJ2-7 and V is TRBV9; D is possibly TRBD1 (5 bases). The CDR3 covers 15 residues. From germline, CDR1 is SGDLS and CDR2 YYNGEE. V lost 4 bases and J 0 bases, leaving 14 bases between the germline ends. The DNA for the CDR3 is TGTGCCAGCAGCCCCGATAACAGGTACTCCTACGAGCAGTACTTC. Translating it yields CASSPDNRYSYEQYF.